The rows below give T cell receptor beta chains drawn from one sample of a study of blood T cells in healthy people across ages. TCRdb itself ran the 5' RACE reads through MiXCR, one entry per CDR3 protein. The sample gives about 700,000 distinct CDR3 sequences, approximately 30% of which show up once; roughly 14% is in the top ten. The sample comprised blood. The receptors were gathered from a woman of 80 years or more in good health. Both conserved end residues are part of each CDR3. A D gene is named only where the DNA matches it firmly. Expanded clones are given a class, and other clones once, few, many or no size at all.

v_gene: TRBV7-3
abundance: NA
d_gene: TRBD2
j_gene: TRBJ2-1
len: 15
CDR3nt: TGTGCCTGCAGCTCCCTAGCGGGGGCGTACAATGAGCAGTTCTTC
CDR3aa: CACSSLAGAYNEQFF

v_gene: TRBV3-1
abundance: many
d_gene: TRBD2
j_gene: TRBJ2-1
len: 16
CDR3nt: TGTGCCAGCAGCCAGCCGGCTAGCGGGGGGGCAGGGGAGCAGTTCTTC
CDR3aa: CASSQPASGGAGEQFF

v_gene: TRBV30
abundance: few
d_gene: TRBD1
j_gene: TRBJ1-1
len: 13
CDR3nt: TGTGCCTGGAGACTCGACAGGGAAACTGAAGCTTTCTTT
CDR3aa: CAWRLDRETEAFF

v_gene: TRBV6-1
abundance: many
d_gene: NA
j_gene: TRBJ2-7
len: 13
CDR3nt: TGTGCCAGCAGTGAACAGGGGATCTACGAGCAGTACTTC
CDR3aa: CASSEQGIYEQYF

v_gene: TRBV4-2
abundance: NA
d_gene: TRBD2
j_gene: TRBJ2-6
len: 20
CDR3nt: TGTGCCAGCAGCCAAGAGCTGACTAGCGACGCCCCCTCTGGGGCCAACGTCCTGACTTTC
CDR3aa: CASSQELTSDAPSGANVLTF

v_gene: TRBV4-3
abundance: NA
d_gene: NA
j_gene: TRBJ1-1
len: 14
CDR3nt: TGCGCCAGCAGCCAATTAGACGGGAACACTGAAGCTTTCTTT
CDR3aa: CASSQLDGNTEAFF

v_gene: TRBV20-1
abundance: many
d_gene: TRBD2
j_gene: TRBJ2-7
len: 14
CDR3nt: TGCAGTGCTAGAGTAGCGGGGGCCTCCTACGAGCAGTACTTC
CDR3aa: CSARVAGASYEQYF

v_gene: TRBV10-3
abundance: NA
d_gene: NA
j_gene: TRBJ2-3
len: 14
CDR3nt: TGTGCCACAAGAGGCCTTACCCCCACTGATACGCAGTATTTT
CDR3aa: CATRGLTPTDTQYF

v_gene: TRBV19
abundance: NA
d_gene: TRBD1
j_gene: TRBJ2-3
len: 15
CDR3nt: TGTGCCAGTAGTCTACAGGGGGCTTATTCAGATACGCAGTATTTT
CDR3aa: CASSLQGAYSDTQYF

v_gene: TRBV6-5
abundance: many
d_gene: NA
j_gene: TRBJ1-1
len: 13
CDR3nt: TGTGCCAGCAGAGGGGGGGACACCAGGGAAGCTTTCTTT
CDR3aa: CASRGGDTREAFF

v_gene: TRBV9
abundance: many
d_gene: NA
j_gene: TRBJ2-7
len: 15
CDR3nt: TGTGCCAGCAGCGAGGGGGGCTCCCGGGCTGGGGAGCAGTACTTC
CDR3aa: CASSEGGSRAGEQYF

v_gene: TRBV5-1
abundance: NA
d_gene: NA
j_gene: TRBJ2-7
len: 12
CDR3nt: TGCGCCAGCAGGGAAACGGGGAGGGAGCAGTACTTC
CDR3aa: CASRETGREQYF

v_gene: TRBV7-9
abundance: NA
d_gene: TRBD1
j_gene: TRBJ2-1
len: 16
CDR3nt: TGTGCCAGCAGCTCAAAATGGACAGGGAATTCCAATGAGCAGTTCTTC
CDR3aa: CASSSKWTGNSNEQFF

v_gene: TRBV5-8
abundance: NA
d_gene: NA
j_gene: TRBJ1-1
len: 15
CDR3nt: TGTGCCAGCAGCTTGAGGCACGGAGGGGGCACTGAAGCTTTCTTT
CDR3aa: CASSLRHGGGTEAFF

v_gene: TRBV7-9
abundance: many
d_gene: NA
j_gene: TRBJ2-1
len: 13
CDR3nt: TGTGCCAGCAGCTCTAGCGTGGTAAATGAGCAGTTCTTC
CDR3aa: CASSSSVVNEQFF

v_gene: TRBV4-1
abundance: NA
d_gene: TRBD1
j_gene: TRBJ2-2
len: 14
CDR3nt: TGCGCCAGCAACGAAAGACAGGGTCCCGGGGAGCTGTTTTTT
CDR3aa: CASNERQGPGELFF

v_gene: TRBV7-9
abundance: many
d_gene: TRBD1
j_gene: TRBJ2-1
len: 12
CDR3nt: TGTGCCAGCAGCTTAGAGGGGGCTGAGCAGTTCTTC
CDR3aa: CASSLEGAEQFF

v_gene: TRBV29-1
abundance: many
d_gene: TRBD1
j_gene: TRBJ2-7
len: 13
CDR3nt: TGCAGCGTGGGACAGGGGGCCTCCTACGAGCAGTACTTC
CDR3aa: CSVGQGASYEQYF

v_gene: TRBV27
abundance: many
d_gene: NA
j_gene: TRBJ2-6
len: 15
CDR3nt: TGTGCCAGCAGTTTACAGGGATTTGGGGCCAACGTCCTGACTTTC
CDR3aa: CASSLQGFGANVLTF

v_gene: TRBV30
abundance: NA
d_gene: NA
j_gene: TRBJ1-2
len: 14
CDR3nt: TGTGCCTGGAGTATAAGCCGGGCAGCCGCCAGCTACACCTTC
CDR3aa: CAWSISRAAASYTF

v_gene: TRBV30
abundance: few
d_gene: NA
j_gene: TRBJ2-3
len: 13
CDR3nt: TGTGCCTGGAGTTGGCGGGGCTCAGATACGCAGTATTTT
CDR3aa: CAWSWRGSDTQYF

v_gene: TRBV4-2
abundance: many
d_gene: TRBD2
j_gene: TRBJ2-5
len: 15
CDR3nt: TGTGCCAGCAGCCAAGACGGGACTATTGGAGAGACCCAGTACTTC
CDR3aa: CASSQDGTIGETQYF

v_gene: TRBV20-1
abundance: many
d_gene: NA
j_gene: TRBJ2-3
len: 16
CDR3nt: TGCAGTGCTAGTCCGTTTGGGAGAGCTAGCACAGATACGCAGTATTTT
CDR3aa: CSASPFGRASTDTQYF

v_gene: TRBV30
abundance: NA
d_gene: NA
j_gene: TRBJ2-7
len: 13
CDR3nt: TGTGCCTGGAGTGTAGGACAGATCTACGAGCAGTACTTC
CDR3aa: CAWSVGQIYEQYF

v_gene: TRBV24-1
abundance: NA
d_gene: TRBD2
j_gene: TRBJ2-5
len: 14
CDR3nt: TGTGCCACCAGTATATCTAGCGGCCAAGAGACCCAGTACTTC
CDR3aa: CATSISSGQETQYF

v_gene: TRBV20-1
abundance: many
d_gene: TRBD1
j_gene: TRBJ2-7
len: 14
CDR3nt: TGCAGTGCGAATCCGGGACAGGCGTCCTACGAGCAGTACTTC
CDR3aa: CSANPGQASYEQYF

v_gene: TRBV7-9
abundance: few
d_gene: NA
j_gene: TRBJ2-2
len: 14
CDR3nt: TGTGCCACGTCGGCGGCTGCGAACACCGGGGAGCTGTTTTTT
CDR3aa: CATSAAANTGELFF

v_gene: TRBV2
abundance: many
d_gene: TRBD2
j_gene: TRBJ2-1
len: 21
CDR3nt: TGTGCCAGCAGTGAAGTAATTAGTAGCGGACTAGCGGGGGGGCTCTACAATGAGCAGTTCTTC
CDR3aa: CASSEVISSGLAGGLYNEQFF

v_gene: TRBV5-8
abundance: NA
d_gene: NA
j_gene: TRBJ2-7
len: 15
CDR3nt: TGTGCCAGCAGCTTGGAGAGTTTCGGAGTCTACGAGCAGTACTTC
CDR3aa: CASSLESFGVYEQYF

v_gene: TRBV29-1
abundance: NA
d_gene: TRBD2
j_gene: TRBJ2-4
len: 18
CDR3nt: TGCAGCGTTGGGGCGGTAGCGGGAGGGCGGGGGGCCAAAAACATTCAGTACTTC
CDR3aa: CSVGAVAGGRGAKNIQYF

v_gene: TRBV29-1
abundance: many
d_gene: NA
j_gene: TRBJ2-3
len: 14
CDR3nt: TGCAGCGTTGAATTAAACAGGCAGCCAGATACGCAGTATTTT
CDR3aa: CSVELNRQPDTQYF

v_gene: TRBV5-1
abundance: NA
d_gene: NA
j_gene: TRBJ2-7
len: 15
CDR3nt: TGCGCCAGCAGCTTGGGGGGGGGCTCCTACAATGGGCAGTACTTC
CDR3aa: CASSLGGGSYNGQYF

v_gene: TRBV5-1
abundance: many
d_gene: NA
j_gene: TRBJ1-6
len: 17
CDR3nt: TGCGCCAGCAGCTTGGTCGCGCAGGCATTCTCTAATTCACCCCTCCACTTT
CDR3aa: CASSLVAQAFSNSPLHF

v_gene: TRBV6-5
abundance: many
d_gene: TRBD2
j_gene: TRBJ2-2
len: 17
CDR3nt: TGTGCCAGCAGTTACTCGCGTCTAGCGGGGCGGGGCGGGGAGCTGTTTTTT
CDR3aa: CASSYSRLAGRGGELFF

v_gene: TRBV7-9
abundance: many
d_gene: TRBD2
j_gene: TRBJ2-7
len: 15
CDR3nt: TGTGCCAGCAGCCCTAGCGGGGGGGTATATAACGAGCAGTACTTC
CDR3aa: CASSPSGGVYNEQYF

v_gene: TRBV19
abundance: many
d_gene: TRBD2
j_gene: TRBJ2-1
len: 17
CDR3nt: TGTGCCAGTATCCGGACTAGCGGGGGGGTCTCCTACAATGAGCAGTTCTTC
CDR3aa: CASIRTSGGVSYNEQFF

v_gene: TRBV5-1
abundance: NA
d_gene: NA
j_gene: TRBJ2-1
len: 15
CDR3nt: TGCGCCAGCAGCGACAGGTTCAGATATAACAATGAGCAGTTCTTC
CDR3aa: CASSDRFRYNNEQFF

v_gene: TRBV12-3/TRBV12-4
abundance: NA
d_gene: TRBD1
j_gene: TRBJ1-6
len: 18
CDR3nt: TGTGCCAGCAGTTTCCCTACAGGGGGCAGGTCCTATAATTCACCCCTCCACTTT
CDR3aa: CASSFPTGGRSYNSPLHF

v_gene: TRBV5-1
abundance: many
d_gene: TRBD2
j_gene: TRBJ2-5
len: 13
CDR3nt: TGCGCCAGCAGCACCGGGGGGGAAGAGACCCAGTACTTC
CDR3aa: CASSTGGEETQYF

v_gene: TRBV30
abundance: NA
d_gene: TRBD2
j_gene: TRBJ2-5
len: 14
CDR3nt: TGTGCCTGGAGTGTACTTGGGGGGGAAGAGACCCAGTACTTC
CDR3aa: CAWSVLGGEETQYF

v_gene: TRBV18
abundance: many
d_gene: TRBD1
j_gene: TRBJ2-1
len: 15
CDR3nt: TGTGCCAGCTCACCCGCGACAGGGTCGCACAATGAGCAGTTCTTC
CDR3aa: CASSPATGSHNEQFF

v_gene: TRBV7-2
abundance: NA
d_gene: TRBD1
j_gene: TRBJ2-3
len: 15
CDR3nt: TGTGCCAGCAGCGCCCGGGACAGGGGTTCGGATACGCAGTATTTT
CDR3aa: CASSARDRGSDTQYF